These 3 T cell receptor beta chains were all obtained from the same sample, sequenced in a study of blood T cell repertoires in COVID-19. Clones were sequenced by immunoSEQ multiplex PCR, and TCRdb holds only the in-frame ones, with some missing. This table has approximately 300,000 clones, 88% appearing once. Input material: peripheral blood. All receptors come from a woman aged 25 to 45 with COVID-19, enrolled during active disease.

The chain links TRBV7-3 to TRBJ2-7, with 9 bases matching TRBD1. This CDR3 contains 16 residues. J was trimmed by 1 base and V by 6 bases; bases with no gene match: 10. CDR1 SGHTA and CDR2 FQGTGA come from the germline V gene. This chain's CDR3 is CASRAKRDRASYEQYF. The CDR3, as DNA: TGTGCCAGCAGAGCAAAGCGGGACAGGGCTTCCTACGAGCAGTACTTC. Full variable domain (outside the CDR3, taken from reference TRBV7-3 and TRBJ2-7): GAGVSQTPSNKVTEKGKYVELRCDPISGHTALYWYRQSLGQGPEFLIYFQGTGAADDSGLPNDRFFAVRPEGSVSTLKIQRTERGDSAVYLCASRAKRDRASYEQYFGPGTRLTVT.

The CDR3 DNA reads as TGTGCCAGCACGACTAGCGGCACAGATACGCAGTATTTT. Translating it yields CASTTSGTDTQYF. V usage is TRBV6-5 and J usage is TRBJ2-3, with 8 bases identical to TRBD2. Germline loops: CDR1 MNHEY, CDR2 SVGAGI. V lost 7 bases and J lost 1; bases outside the gene matches: 1. The CDR3 has 13 amino acids.

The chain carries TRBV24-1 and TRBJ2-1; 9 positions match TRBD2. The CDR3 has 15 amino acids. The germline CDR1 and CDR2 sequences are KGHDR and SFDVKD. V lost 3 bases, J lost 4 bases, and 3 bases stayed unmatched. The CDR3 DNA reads TGTGCCACCAGTGATCTAGCGGGACTTTACAATGAGCAGTTCTTC. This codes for CATSDLAGLYNEQFF.